These T cell receptor beta chains were read from a single sample in a study of shared clonotypes between healthy human individuals. TCRdb's copy holds only in-frame clones and misses some; the assay was immunoSEQ multiplex PCR. Of about 1.9 million clones listed, roughly 95% are singletons. Sequencing was carried out using naive CD8+ T cells from PBMCs. Every receptor here comes from a young man in good health. Some clones in this sample may be carry-over from other donors' samples. CDR3s include the opening cysteine and the closing phenylalanine or tryptophan. Fields, in order: D gene, clone size, J gene, V gene, CDR3 DNA, CDR3 protein. A D gene is named only where the DNA matches it firmly. Clone size, where shown, is once, few, many, or a class for clones that have expanded.

d_gene: -; abundance: -; j_gene: TRBJ1-3; v_gene: TRBV4-3; CDR3nt: TGCGCCAGCAGCCAAAGCAGGGGCCGGATTTCTGGAAACACCATATATTTT; CDR3aa: CASSQSRGRISGNTIYF
d_gene: -; abundance: -; j_gene: TRBJ2-1; v_gene: TRBV7-9; CDR3nt: TGTGCCAGCAGCCCCCAGAGGGGTGATGAGCAGTTCTTC; CDR3aa: CASSPQRGDEQFF
d_gene: -; abundance: -; j_gene: TRBJ1-2; v_gene: TRBV6-1; CDR3nt: TGTGCCAGCAGTGAATTAGGAGGCATCTATGGCTACACCTTC; CDR3aa: CASSELGGIYGYTF
d_gene: -; abundance: -; j_gene: TRBJ2-5; v_gene: TRBV27; CDR3nt: TGTGCCAGCAGTTTTGAGGAGACCCAGTACTTC; CDR3aa: CASSFEETQYF
d_gene: -; abundance: -; j_gene: TRBJ1-1; v_gene: TRBV29-1; CDR3nt: TGCAGCGTTGAAGAGGGGGCGCGGGACACTGAAGCTTTCTTT; CDR3aa: CSVEEGARDTEAFF
d_gene: -; abundance: -; j_gene: TRBJ1-1; v_gene: TRBV10-3; CDR3nt: TGTGCCATCAGGGTTGGCGCGACGGGGTGGGGAGACACTGAAGCTTTCTTT; CDR3aa: CAIRVGATGWGDTEAFF
d_gene: TRBD2; abundance: -; j_gene: TRBJ2-1; v_gene: TRBV11-3; CDR3nt: TGTGCCAGCAGCCTAGCGGGAGCCTCCTACAATGAGCAGTTCTTC; CDR3aa: CASSLAGASYNEQFF
d_gene: -; abundance: once; j_gene: TRBJ2-5; v_gene: TRBV5-6; CDR3nt: TGTGCCAGCAGCTTGACCGAGCAAGAGACCCAGTACTTC; CDR3aa: CASSLTEQETQYF
d_gene: -; abundance: once; j_gene: TRBJ2-7; v_gene: TRBV28; CDR3nt: TGTGCCAGCAGTTTGGGGGCTCTTAGGGACGAGCAGTACTTC; CDR3aa: CASSLGALRDEQYF
d_gene: -; abundance: -; j_gene: TRBJ1-3; v_gene: TRBV11-2; CDR3nt: TGTGCCAGCAGCCTCTGGCAGCCTTCCTCTGGAAACACCATATATTTT; CDR3aa: CASSLWQPSSGNTIYF
d_gene: -; abundance: -; j_gene: TRBJ1-5; v_gene: TRBV9; CDR3nt: TGTGCCAGCAGCGCTGGGGGGGTTTCCGGTCAGCCCCAGCATTTT; CDR3aa: CASSAGGVSGQPQHF
d_gene: -; abundance: -; j_gene: TRBJ2-3; v_gene: TRBV9; CDR3nt: TGTGCCAGCAGCCCTACTCCCTCCGGTTTCGGAGGGGCTAGCACAGATACGCAGTATTTT; CDR3aa: CASSPTPSGFGGASTDTQYF
d_gene: -; abundance: once; j_gene: TRBJ2-7; v_gene: TRBV21-1; CDR3nt: TGTGCCAGCAGCAAAAGGACAGGGGACGAGCAGTACTTC; CDR3aa: CASSKRTGDEQYF
d_gene: -; abundance: -; j_gene: TRBJ1-4; v_gene: TRBV5-1; CDR3nt: TGCGCCAGCAGCTTGGCCGGGGGGCATGAAAAACTGTTTTTT; CDR3aa: CASSLAGGHEKLFF
d_gene: -; abundance: -; j_gene: TRBJ2-7; v_gene: TRBV19; CDR3nt: TGTGCCAGTAGTATAATCAAGGATTCCGAGCAGTACTTC; CDR3aa: CASSIIKDSEQYF
d_gene: -; abundance: -; j_gene: TRBJ2-3; v_gene: TRBV19; CDR3nt: TGTGCCAGTAGCTCATTCAGGGATCCCGGCGTAGGTACGCAGTATTTT; CDR3aa: CASSSFRDPGVGTQYF
d_gene: -; abundance: -; j_gene: TRBJ1-2; v_gene: TRBV9; CDR3nt: TGTGCCAGCAGCGGCCAAACAGGAGAGGGCTACTATGGCTACACCTTC; CDR3aa: CASSGQTGEGYYGYTF
d_gene: TRBD1; abundance: -; j_gene: TRBJ2-7; v_gene: TRBV5-6; CDR3nt: TGTGCCAGCAACTCTCGGGACAGGGATCTTTACGAGCAGTACTTC; CDR3aa: CASNSRDRDLYEQYF
d_gene: TRBD1; abundance: -; j_gene: TRBJ2-7; v_gene: TRBV5-6; CDR3nt: TGTGCCAGCAGCGAGAAGGGGACAGGGTTCGACGAGCAGTACTTC; CDR3aa: CASSEKGTGFDEQYF
d_gene: -; abundance: once; j_gene: TRBJ2-3; v_gene: TRBV5-2; CDR3nt: TGTGCCAGCAGCCAAATAGGGGCTCTCACAGATACGCAGTATTTT; CDR3aa: CASSQIGALTDTQYF
d_gene: -; abundance: -; j_gene: TRBJ2-2; v_gene: TRBV7-9; CDR3nt: TGTGCCAGCAGTAACTTCAGCGGGGAGCTGTTTTTT; CDR3aa: CASSNFSGELFF
d_gene: -; abundance: -; j_gene: TRBJ1-4; v_gene: TRBV18; CDR3nt: TGTGCCAGCTCACCAGGAAGGGGGGAACTGTTTTTT; CDR3aa: CASSPGRGELFF
d_gene: -; abundance: -; j_gene: TRBJ2-2; v_gene: TRBV27; CDR3nt: TGTGCCAGCAGACAGTACACCGGGGAGCTGTTTTTT; CDR3aa: CASRQYTGELFF
d_gene: -; abundance: -; j_gene: TRBJ1-5; v_gene: TRBV4-1; CDR3nt: TGCGCCAGCAGCCAAGGGTTCAATCAGCCCCAGCATTTT; CDR3aa: CASSQGFNQPQHF
d_gene: -; abundance: -; j_gene: TRBJ2-7; v_gene: TRBV28; CDR3nt: TGTGCCAGCAGTTTATACGCAGGGGATGGCGAGCAGTACTTC; CDR3aa: CASSLYAGDGEQYF
d_gene: -; abundance: -; j_gene: TRBJ1-5; v_gene: TRBV19; CDR3nt: TGTGCCAGTAGTATCACATACGAGGGCAATCAGCCCCAGCATTTT; CDR3aa: CASSITYEGNQPQHF
d_gene: -; abundance: once; j_gene: TRBJ1-2; v_gene: TRBV4-1; CDR3nt: TGCGCCAGCAGCCAAGATCATAGGGATGGCTACACCTTC; CDR3aa: CASSQDHRDGYTF
d_gene: -; abundance: -; j_gene: TRBJ2-6; v_gene: TRBV27; CDR3nt: TGTGCCAGCAGTTCCCCCTCCTCTGGGGCCAACGTCCTGACTTTC; CDR3aa: CASSSPSSGANVLTF
d_gene: -; abundance: -; j_gene: TRBJ1-2; v_gene: TRBV4-3; CDR3nt: TGCGCCAGCAGCCAAGATCGGTACGACTATGGCTACACCTTC; CDR3aa: CASSQDRYDYGYTF
d_gene: TRBD1; abundance: -; j_gene: TRBJ2-7; v_gene: TRBV19; CDR3nt: TGTGCCAGTAGTCCATGGGACAGCCACGAGCAGTACTTC; CDR3aa: CASSPWDSHEQYF
d_gene: TRBD2; abundance: -; j_gene: TRBJ2-2; v_gene: TRBV9; CDR3nt: TGTGCCAGCAGCGTATTAAGCGGGAGTGACACCGGGGAGCTGTTTTTT; CDR3aa: CASSVLSGSDTGELFF
d_gene: TRBD1; abundance: few; j_gene: TRBJ2-7; v_gene: TRBV7-9; CDR3nt: TGTGCCAGCAGCCAGACAGGGGACGAGCAGTACTTC; CDR3aa: CASSQTGDEQYF
d_gene: TRBD2; abundance: -; j_gene: TRBJ2-5; v_gene: TRBV10-2; CDR3nt: TGCGCCAGCAGGTTGACTAGCGGGAGACAAGAGACCCAGTACTTC; CDR3aa: CASRLTSGRQETQYF
d_gene: -; abundance: -; j_gene: TRBJ2-1; v_gene: TRBV28; CDR3nt: TGTGCCAGCCGTCGACAGAGCCCATACAATGAGCAGTTCTTC; CDR3aa: CASRRQSPYNEQFF
d_gene: -; abundance: -; j_gene: TRBJ2-2; v_gene: TRBV5-1; CDR3nt: TGCGCCAGCAGCTTCGGGGGGGAGCTGTTTTTT; CDR3aa: CASSFGGELFF
d_gene: -; abundance: -; j_gene: TRBJ1-6; v_gene: TRBV28; CDR3nt: TGTGCCAGCAGTCTAGCGGGCCTTTCACCCCTCCACTTT; CDR3aa: CASSLAGLSPLHF
d_gene: -; abundance: -; j_gene: TRBJ1-2; v_gene: TRBV29-1; CDR3nt: TGCAGCGCGGACCCGCAGGACTATGGCTACACCTTC; CDR3aa: CSADPQDYGYTF
d_gene: TRBD2; abundance: -; j_gene: TRBJ2-2; v_gene: TRBV7-9; CDR3nt: TGTGCCAGCAGCTTAGAGCGGGGTGGTGGAGCCGGGGAGCTGTTTTTT; CDR3aa: CASSLERGGGAGELFF
d_gene: TRBD1; abundance: -; j_gene: TRBJ1-5; v_gene: TRBV5-1; CDR3nt: TGCGCCAGCAGCTCCACAGGGGGCCTCAATCAGCCCCAGCATTTT; CDR3aa: CASSSTGGLNQPQHF
d_gene: -; abundance: -; j_gene: TRBJ1-1; v_gene: TRBV7-9; CDR3nt: TGTGCCAGCAGCGCTGACAGGCTGAACACTGAAGCTTTCTTT; CDR3aa: CASSADRLNTEAFF
d_gene: -; abundance: -; j_gene: TRBJ2-2; v_gene: TRBV7-2; CDR3nt: TGTGCCATAACACCATTCATGGCCGGGGAGCTGTTTTTT; CDR3aa: CAITPFMAGELFF
d_gene: TRBD1; abundance: once; j_gene: TRBJ1-2; v_gene: TRBV9; CDR3nt: TGTGCCAGCAGCGTAGGAAAAGAGGGAGGGGGCAACTATGGCTACACCTTC; CDR3aa: CASSVGKEGGGNYGYTF
d_gene: -; abundance: -; j_gene: TRBJ1-2; v_gene: TRBV7-9; CDR3nt: TGTGCCAGCAGCTCCCCGACGGGCTATGGCTACACCTTC; CDR3aa: CASSSPTGYGYTF
d_gene: -; abundance: -; j_gene: TRBJ2-7; v_gene: TRBV27; CDR3nt: TGTGCCAGCAGGACGTTGGGGCCTATCGGGTACGAGCAGTACTTC; CDR3aa: CASRTLGPIGYEQYF
d_gene: -; abundance: -; j_gene: TRBJ1-1; v_gene: TRBV5-1; CDR3nt: TGCGCCAGCAGCGCCGGAGGGGAGAGCACTGAAGCTTTCTTT; CDR3aa: CASSAGGESTEAFF